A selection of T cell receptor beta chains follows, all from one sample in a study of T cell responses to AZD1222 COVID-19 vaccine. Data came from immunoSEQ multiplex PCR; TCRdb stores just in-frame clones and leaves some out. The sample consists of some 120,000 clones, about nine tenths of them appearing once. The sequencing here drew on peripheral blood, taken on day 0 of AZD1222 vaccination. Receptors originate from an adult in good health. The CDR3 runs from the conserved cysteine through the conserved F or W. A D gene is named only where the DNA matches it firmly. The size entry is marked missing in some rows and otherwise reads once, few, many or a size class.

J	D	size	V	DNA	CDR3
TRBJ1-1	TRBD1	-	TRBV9	TGTGCCAGCAGCCCGCGACAGGGGGCTTTGAACACTGAAGCTTTCTTT	CASSPRQGALNTEAFF
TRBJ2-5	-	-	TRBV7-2	TGTGCCAGCAGCTTTTCTGGGGACGGTCGGGAGACCCAGTACTTC	CASSFSGDGRETQYF
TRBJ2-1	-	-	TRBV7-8	TGTGCCAGCAGCTTAGGGGGGGACACTGAGCAGTTCTTC	CASSLGGDTEQFF
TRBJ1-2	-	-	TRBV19	TGTGCCAGTAGTATAGGACCCGGATCAGGCTACACCTTC	CASSIGPGSGYTF
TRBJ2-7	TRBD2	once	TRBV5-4	TGTGCCAGCAGCTTGAGGGGACTAATTAGCGGGAGTGGCTCTGCCGAGCAGTACTTC	CASSLRGLISGSGSAEQYF
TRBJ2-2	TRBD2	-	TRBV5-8	TGTGCCAGCAGCTTTGGGACTAGCGGAATGAACACCGGGGAGCTGTTTTTT	CASSFGTSGMNTGELFF
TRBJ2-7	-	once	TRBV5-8	TGTGCCGCGGTCCTTCGGGCGGGACTCTCCTACGAGCAGTACTTC	CAAVLRAGLSYEQYF
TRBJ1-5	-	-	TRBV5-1	TGCGCCAGCAGCTTGGGGTCAGGGAATCAGCCCCAGCATTTT	CASSLGSGNQPQHF
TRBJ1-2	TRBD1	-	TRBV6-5	TGTGCCAGCAGCTCCGAGGGACAGGGGATCTATGGCTACACCTTC	CASSSEGQGIYGYTF
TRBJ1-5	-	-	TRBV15	TGTGCCACCAGCAGGAACAATCAGCCCCAGCATTTT	CATSRNNQPQHF
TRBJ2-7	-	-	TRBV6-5	TGTGCCAGCAGTTACGGGTGGGGCGAGCAGTACTTC	CASSYGWGEQYF
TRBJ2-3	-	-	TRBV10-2	TGCGCCAGCAGTCAGGAGCGGGATACGCAGTATTTT	CASSQERDTQYF
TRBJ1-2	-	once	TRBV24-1	TGTGCCACCAGTGAGTCGACGGACCTCTATGGCTACACCTTC	CATSESTDLYGYTF
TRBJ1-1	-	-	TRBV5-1	TGCGCCAGCAGCTCAAAGGGGGGGTACGCTGAAGCTTTCTTT	CASSSKGGYAEAFF
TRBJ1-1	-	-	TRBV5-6	TGTGCCAGCAGCCGACAGAACACTGAAGCTTTCTTT	CASSRQNTEAFF
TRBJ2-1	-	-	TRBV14	TGTGCCAGCAGCCAAGATCCGGCGGGGTACAATGAGCAGTTCTTC	CASSQDPAGYNEQFF
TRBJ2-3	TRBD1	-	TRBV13	TGTGCCAGCAGCTTAGGGCAGGGGGCAGATACGCAGTATTTT	CASSLGQGADTQYF
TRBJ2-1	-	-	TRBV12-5	TGTGCTAGTGGTTTCAACAATGAGCAGTTCTTC	CASGFNNEQFF
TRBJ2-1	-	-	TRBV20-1	TGCAGTGCTAGTTTTGAGTGGGGTGAGCAGTTCTTC	CSASFEWGEQFF
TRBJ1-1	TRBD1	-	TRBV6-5	TGTGCCAGCAGTTCCAAAGACAGGGTCACTGAAGCTTTCTTT	CASSSKDRVTEAFF
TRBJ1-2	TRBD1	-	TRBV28	TGTGCCAGCAGCCGGGACAGGGTAGATGGCTACACCTTC	CASSRDRVDGYTF
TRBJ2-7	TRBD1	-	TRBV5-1	TGCGCCAGCAGCTTGGGAGGGACAGGAGCTTTGAGTGAGCAGTACTTC	CASSLGGTGALSEQYF
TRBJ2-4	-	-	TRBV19	TGTGCCAGTAGTCCCCCTGGCGTGGGGGCATTGGAGTACTTC	CASSPPGVGALEYF
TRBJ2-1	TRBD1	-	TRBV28	TGTGCCAGCAGTCACGGACAGGACAATGAGCAGTTCTTC	CASSHGQDNEQFF
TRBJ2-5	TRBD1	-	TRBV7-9	TGTGCCAGCAGCGCACAGGGACAGGAGACCCAGTACTTC	CASSAQGQETQYF
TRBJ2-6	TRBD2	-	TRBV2	TGTGCCAGCAAGGGTCGACTAGCGGGAGGAAGTGGGGCCAACGTCCTGACTTTC	CASKGRLAGGSGANVLTF
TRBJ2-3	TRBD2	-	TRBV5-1	TGCGCCAGCAGCCAACGACTAGCGGGAGTAGATACGCAGTATTTT	CASSQRLAGVDTQYF
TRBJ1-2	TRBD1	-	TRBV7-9	TGTGCCAGCAGCTTAGGGACAGGGCCCTATGGCTACACCTTC	CASSLGTGPYGYTF
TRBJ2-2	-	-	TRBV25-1	TGTGCCAGCAGTGAAATGGGAGGAGACACCGGGGAGCTGTTTTTT	CASSEMGGDTGELFF
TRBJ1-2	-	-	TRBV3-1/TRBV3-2	TGTGCCAGCAGCCAAACCGGACAGCCTAACTATGGCTACACCTTC	CASSQTGQPNYGYTF
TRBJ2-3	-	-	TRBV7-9	TGTGCCTCCAGCATATTCGGCGGGAGCACAGATACGCAGTATTTT	CASSIFGGSTDTQYF
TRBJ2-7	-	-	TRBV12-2	TGTGCAAGTCGCTTAGAAGGGTGCGGGCTAAGGATCGAGCAGTACTTC	CASRLEGCGLRIEQYF
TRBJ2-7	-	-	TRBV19	TGTGCCAGTAGTATCGGACGGAGCTCCTACGAGCAGTACTTC	CASSIGRSSYEQYF
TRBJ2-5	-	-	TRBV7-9	TGTGCCAGCAGCTTCGCCGGTACAGGAACTAAAGAGACCCAGTACTTC	CASSFAGTGTKETQYF
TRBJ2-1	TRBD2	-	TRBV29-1	TGCAGCGTCGCGGTAGCGGGGTCCAATGAGCAGTTCTTC	CSVAVAGSNEQFF
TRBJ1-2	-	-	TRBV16	TGTGCCAGCAGCCAATTAGTCCAGATTAACTATGGCTACACCTTC	CASSQLVQINYGYTF
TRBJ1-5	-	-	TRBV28	TGTGCCAGCAGTTTTGGGGGAGAAAGCAATCAGCCCCAGCATTTT	CASSFGGESNQPQHF
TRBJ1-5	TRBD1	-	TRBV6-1	TGTGCCAGCAGTGACGGAAGGGACAGGGTGTTGGGACAGCCCCAGCATTTT	CASSDGRDRVLGQPQHF
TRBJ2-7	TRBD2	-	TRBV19	TGTGCCAGTAGTATAGTTAGCGGGGGCACCTACGAGCAGTACTTC	CASSIVSGGTYEQYF
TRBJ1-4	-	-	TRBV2	TGTGCCAGCAGTGGACACCGAACCGCCGAAAAACTGTTTTTT	CASSGHRTAEKLFF
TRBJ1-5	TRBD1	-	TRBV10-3	TGTGCCATCGGCTCCGCTCCAGGGGGGGGCTCTAGTCAGCCCCAGCATTTT	CAIGSAPGGGSSQPQHF
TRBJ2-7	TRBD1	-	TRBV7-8	TGTGCCAGCAGCCTAAACGGACAGGGGGTGGTTCGAATCTCCTACGAGCAGTACTTC	CASSLNGQGVVRISYEQYF
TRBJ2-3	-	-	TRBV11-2	TGTGCCAGCAGCTTAGGGGCCGGACGGGATACGCAGTATTTT	CASSLGAGRDTQYF
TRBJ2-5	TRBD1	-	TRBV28	TGTGCCAGCAGTTTGCCGACAGGGTTTCACCAAGAGACCCAGTACTTC	CASSLPTGFHQETQYF
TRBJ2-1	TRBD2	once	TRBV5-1	TGCGCCAGCAGCCCGGGGGGAAATGAGCAGTTCTTC	CASSPGGNEQFF
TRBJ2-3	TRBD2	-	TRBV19	TGTGCCAGTAGCCCCCCGGCGGGAGGTTTCACAGATACGCAGTATTTT	CASSPPAGGFTDTQYF
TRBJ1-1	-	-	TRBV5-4	TGTGCCAGCAGCTTGAAGGTGAACACTGAAGCTTTCTTT	CASSLKVNTEAFF
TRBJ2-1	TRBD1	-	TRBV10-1	TGCGCCAGCAGTGAGTCGTGGGGGACAGGCGACAATGAGCAGTTCTTC	CASSESWGTGDNEQFF
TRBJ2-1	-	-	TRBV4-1	TGCGCCAGCAGCCCAACGCCACTAAGCGGCTCCTACAATGAGCAGTTCTTC	CASSPTPLSGSYNEQFF
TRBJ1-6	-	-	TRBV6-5	TGTGCCAGCAGTTATGAGCCGGGTAATTCACCCCTCCACTTT	CASSYEPGNSPLHF
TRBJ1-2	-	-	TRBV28	TGTGCCAGCAGTTTCGGAGCGGTCTATGGCTACACCTTC	CASSFGAVYGYTF
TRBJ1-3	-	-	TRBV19	TGTGCCAGTACCATCCCTGGAAACACCATATATTTT	CASTIPGNTIYF
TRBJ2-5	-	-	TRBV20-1	TGCAGTGCTAGCGAGGGGACCCAGTACTTC	CSASEGTQYF
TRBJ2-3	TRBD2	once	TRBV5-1	TGCGCCAGCAGCTCGGGGACTAGCGGCACAGATACGCAGTATTTT	CASSSGTSGTDTQYF
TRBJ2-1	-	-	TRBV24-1	TGTGCCACCAGTGAACCTCAGGGAGCCGGGCCTAATGAGCAGTTCTTC	CATSEPQGAGPNEQFF
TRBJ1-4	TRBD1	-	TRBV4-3	TGCGCCAGCAGCCAAGACTTTTATAGACAGGGGACCTACCCAACTAATGAAAAACTGTTTTTT	CASSQDFYRQGTYPTNEKLFF
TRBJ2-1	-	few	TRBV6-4	TGTGCCAGCAGTGACTTCGGGAACAGCTCCTACAATGAGCAGTTCTTC	CASSDFGNSSYNEQFF
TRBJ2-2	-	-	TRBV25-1	TGTGCCAGCAGTGTCTTAGGGTTGGTCGGGGAGCTGTTTTTT	CASSVLGLVGELFF
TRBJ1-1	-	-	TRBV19	TGTGCCAGTAGTTTTGGGGGCACTGAAGCTTTCTTT	CASSFGGTEAFF
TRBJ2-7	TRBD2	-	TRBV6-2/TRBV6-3	TGTGCCAGCAGTTCCCGGTTAGCGGGGAGCTCCTACGAGCAGTACTTC	CASSSRLAGSSYEQYF